The 24 T cell receptor beta chains below come from one sample, sequenced in a study of shared clonotypes between healthy human individuals. Only in-frame clones appear in the TCRdb table, and some are missing; sequencing was by immunoSEQ multiplex PCR. In the table there are approximately 2,000,000 clones, about 94% of which are singletons. Positively selected for CCR7, the CD45RO-negative cells used as naive CD8 cells excluded terminally differentiated effector memory CD45RA+ cells. The source material was naive CD8+ T cells from PBMCs. The source is a man aged 18-30 years in good health. Some clones in this sample may be carry-over from other donors' samples.

The chain has TRBV7-6 and TRBJ2-7, with D possibly matching TRBD2 (6 bases). The length of the CDR3 is 13 residues. The germline V and J ends were trimmed by 4 bases and 3 bases, with 10 bases remaining between them. From germline, CDR1 is SGHVS and CDR2 FNYEAQ. The CDR3 here is CASSSGRNYEQYF. The CDR3 DNA is TGTGCCAGCAGCTCCGGGAGAAACTACGAGCAGTACTTC.

The chain has TRBV4-1 and TRBJ2-3; 7 bases agree with TRBD1. After removal of 2 bases from V and 0 bases from J, the junction contained 8 bases not matched to a gene. CDR1 is MGHRA and CDR2 is YSYEKL in the germline V gene. The CDR3 runs to 17 residues. CDR3 in amino acids: CASSQSGQRYSTDTQYF. The CDR3 DNA is TGCGCCAGCAGCCAATCGGGACAGCGATATAGCACAGATACGCAGTATTTT.

The table lists this clone with a count of one. The chain joins TRBV28 to TRBJ2-7; 9 nucleotides line up with TRBD2. The V gene's germline CDR1 is MDHEN and CDR2 SYDVKM. V lost 5 bases, J lost 2 bases, and 10 bases stayed unmatched. The CDR3 spans 16 residues. The CDR3 loop reads CASSNSLAGLPYEQYF. CDR3 DNA sequence: TGTGCCAGCAGTAACTCCCTAGCGGGATTACCCTACGAGCAGTACTTC.

This CDR3 is CASTMGEQALVLSNSGNTIYF. In nucleotides, the CDR3 is TGTGCCAGCACTATGGGGGAGCAGGCCCTCGTCCTATCGAACTCTGGAAACACCATATATTTT. The rearrangement joins TRBV28 to TRBJ1-3, with a tentative D call TRBD1 (5 bases). With 7 bases removed from V and 0 bases from J, the gap between germline ends came to 31 bases. The CDR3 consists of 21 residues. Germline lookup yields CDR1 MDHEN and CDR2 SYDVKM.

The rearrangement links TRBV7-2 to TRBJ2-5, with 7 bases that match TRBD1. The CDR3 has 14 amino acids. Germline values: CDR1 SGHTA, CDR2 FQGNSA. V was pared by 5 bases and J by 4 bases, with 7 bases of the junction left unmatched. The chain's CDR3 is CASSARQGGETQYF. The CDR3 DNA is TGTGCCAGCAGCGCCCGACAGGGCGGAGAGACCCAGTACTTC. The variable domain in full, with the rest retrieved from reference TRBV7-2 and TRBJ2-5, is GAGVSQSPSNKVTEKGKDVELRCDPISGHTALYWYRQSLGQGLEFLIYFQGNSAPDKSGLPSDRFSAERTGGSVSTLTIQRTQQEDSAVYLCASSARQGGETQYFGPGTRLLVL.

Worth noting for this clone: The same CDR3 is also encoded by other DNA sequences in this sample. This CDR3 is CASSLRGSGANVLTF. CDR3 DNA sequence: TGTGCCAGCAGTTTACGGGGAAGTGGGGCCAACGTCCTGACTTTC. The chain carries TRBV27 and TRBJ2-6; maybe TRBD2 (5 bases). Germline V gene lookup returns CDR1 MNHEY and CDR2 SMNVEV (reference sequence). The CDR3 runs to 15 residues. Trimming removed 2 bases from V and 3 bases from J, with 8 bases in between.

V gene TRBV4-3 combines with J gene TRBJ2-7, with 10 bases that match TRBD2. The trim removed 10 bases at V and 1 base at J, leaving 10 bases unmatched. Per the germline V gene, CDR1 is LGHNA and CDR2 is YSLEER. The CDR3 runs to 15 residues. The CDR3 nucleotides are TGCGCCACCTCTGAGGAGCGGGAGGGTTCCTACGAGCAGTACTTC. It codes for CATSEEREGSYEQYF.

V is TRBV28 and J is TRBJ1-2; unclear D gene. Germline loops: CDR1 MDHEN, CDR2 SYDVKM. V lost 5 bases and J lost 0, with 19 bases in between. The CDR3 consists of 17 residues. CDR3 amino acids: CASSQNLRNRANYGYTF. The CDR3 nucleotides read TGTGCCAGCAGTCAAAACCTCCGCAATAGAGCTAACTATGGCTACACCTTC.

The table lists this clone with a count of one. The chain combines TRBV6-5 with TRBJ1-1; unclear D gene. V was clipped by 2 bases and J by 1 base, with 14 bases between them. CDR3 length: 16 amino acids. CDR1 and CDR2 from the germline V gene are MNHEY and SVGAGI. Here the CDR3 DNA reads TGTGCCAGCAGTTACGGGTTGGCGGTCCCGAACACTGAAGCTTTCTTT. Protein: CASSYGLAVPNTEAFF.

V gene TRBV7-2 combines with J gene TRBJ1-5; no reliable D call. V lost 2 bases, J lost 0 bases, and 8 bases lay in between. CDR1 and CDR2 from the germline V gene are SGHTA and FQGNSA. The CDR3 has 15 amino acids. The CDR3 sequence: CASSLIWNSNQPQHF. In nucleotides, the CDR3 is TGTGCCAGCAGCTTAATATGGAATAGCAATCAGCCCCAGCATTTT.

This chain links TRBV10-1 with TRBJ2-2; D may be TRBD2 (6 bases). The V end was cut by 7 bases, the J end by 7 bases, with 16 bases between. Germline V gives CDR1 WNHNN, CDR2 SYGVQD (reference sequence). This CDR3 has 14 residues. The CDR3 is CASMGLPLNGELFF. CDR3 DNA: TGCGCCAGCATGGGACTGCCCCTAAACGGGGAGCTGTTTTTT.

The J gene is TRBJ2-3, the V gene TRBV30; 8 nucleotides match TRBD2. The CDR3 is 16 amino acids. The germline V gene encodes CDR1 GTSNPN and CDR2 SVGIG (reference sequence). V shed 2 bases and J 7 bases; nucleotides not matched to a gene: 14. This chain's CDR3 is CAWSLPIERESHTQYF. The CDR3 coding sequence is TGTGCCTGGAGTCTCCCTATTGAGCGGGAGTCTCATACGCAGTATTTT.

This rearrangement joins TRBV27 to TRBJ2-1; TRBD2 aligns across 9 bases. The CDR3 extends over 16 amino acids. The germline CDR1 and CDR2 sequences are MNHEY and SMNVEV (reference sequence). The V segment lost 1 base and the J segment 8 bases; nucleotides outside the gene matches: 9. The DNA for the CDR3 is TGTGCCAGCAGTTTATATCGCGGGAGGGCCTTGGATGAGCAGTTCTTC. It is translated as CASSLYRGRALDEQFF.

The chain recombines TRBV27 with TRBJ2-5; perhaps TRBD1 as D (5 bases). V was pared by 6 bases and J by 0 bases, with 23 bases between. Germline V gives CDR1 MNHEY, CDR2 SMNVEV (reference sequence). The CDR3 spans 18 residues. The CDR3 nucleotides are TGTGCCAGCAGCACACGGGCAGGGTCAGGTTCTAACCAAGAGACCCAGTACTTC. It yields the protein CASSTRAGSGSNQETQYF.

The V gene is TRBV9, the J gene TRBJ2-5; possibly TRBD1 or TRBD2 for D (6 bases each). V was trimmed by 4 bases and J by 5 bases, leaving 18 bases between them. The V gene's germline CDR1 is SGDLS and CDR2 YYNGEE. The CDR3 spans 15 residues. DNA of the CDR3: TGTGCCAGCAGCCCCGGATGGGGGGCAGGGGAGACCCAGTACTTC. It encodes CASSPGWGAGETQYF.

The chain joins TRBV7-9 to TRBJ1-1, with 8 bases that match TRBD1. There are 17 residues in the CDR3. Germline values: CDR1 SEHNR, CDR2 FQNEAQ (reference sequence). The trim removed 5 bases at V and 0 bases at J, leaving 11 bases unmatched. The CDR3 nucleotides are TGTGCCAGCAGCACTGGACAGGGAGAGTTAATGAACACTGAAGCTTTCTTT. Amino acids: CASSTGQGELMNTEAFF.

In this sample, this clone turned up once. V is TRBV25-1 and J is TRBJ2-4; TRBD2 might be the D (6 bases). CDR3 size: 14 residues. With 2 bases removed from V and 3 bases from J, the gap between germline ends came to 8 bases. Germline CDR1 is MGHDK and CDR2 is SYGVNS. CDR3 bases: TGTGCCAGCAGTGAAGCGGGGAGCAAAAACATTCAGTACTTC. It translates to CASSEAGSKNIQYF.

V and J are TRBV27 and TRBJ2-7; 12 nucleotides agree with TRBD1. The V segment lost 8 bases and the J segment 6 bases; nucleotides outside the gene matches: 8. Germline loops: CDR1 MNHEY, CDR2 SMNVEV (reference sequence). The CDR3 has 14 residues. CDR3 sequence: CASRDRGRLGEQYF. The CDR3, as DNA: TGTGCCAGCCGGGACAGGGGGCGTCTGGGCGAGCAGTACTTC.

This clone was seen a handful of times. CDR3 region: CASSRMTASLGGELFF. DNA for the CDR3: TGTGCCAGCAGTCGGATGACAGCCTCCCTGGGCGGGGAGCTGTTTTTT. The chain joins TRBV27 to TRBJ2-2; possible D gene TRBD1, 5 bases. The CDR3 extends over 16 amino acids. The ends were cut back, 5 bases at V and 7 bases at J, with 20 bases in the middle. Germline V lookup: CDR1 MNHEY, CDR2 SMNVEV (reference sequence).

V gene TRBV9 combines with J gene TRBJ2-7; 7 positions match TRBD1. Germline CDR1 is SGDLS and CDR2 is YYNGEE. This CDR3 comprises 15 residues. The V and J ends lost 4 bases and 4 bases, in that order; junction bases with no gene match: 11. The CDR3 protein is CASSTRTGTAYEQYF. The CDR3 DNA reads TGTGCCAGCAGCACACGGACAGGCACGGCGTACGAGCAGTACTTC.

The chain is built from TRBV7-2 and TRBJ2-7, with unresolved D. CDR1 SGHTA and CDR2 FQGNSA come from the germline V gene. The CDR3 has 14 residues. V was trimmed by 5 bases and J by 2 bases, leaving 13 bases between them. This CDR3 reads CASSARTAPYEQYF. DNA for the CDR3: TGTGCCAGCAGCGCCCGGACGGCCCCCTACGAGCAGTACTTC.

V gene TRBV4-1 combines with J gene TRBJ2-7; 12 bases match TRBD1. This CDR3 spans 16 amino acids. Germline V gene lookup returns CDR1 MGHRA and CDR2 YSYEKL. The V gene end was trimmed by 0 bases and the J gene end by 7 bases; junction bases not matched to a gene: 7. The CDR3 DNA reads as TGCGCCAGCAGCCAAGAAGGGACAGGGGGCGTGAGGGAGCAGTACTTC. This encodes CASSQEGTGGVREQYF.

V is TRBV9 and J is TRBJ1-3; D gene uncertain. V was trimmed by 4 bases and J by 0 bases, leaving 8 bases between them. This CDR3 has 14 amino acids. Germline values: CDR1 SGDLS, CDR2 YYNGEE. The CDR3: CASSIKDSGNTIYF. CDR3 coding DNA: TGTGCCAGCAGCATCAAAGACTCTGGAAACACCATATATTTT. Full variable domain (outside the CDR3, taken from reference TRBV9 and TRBJ1-3): DSGVTQTPKHLITATGQRVTLRCSPRSGDLSVYWYQQSLDQGLQFLIQYYNGEERAKGNILERFSAQQFPDLHSELNLSSLELGDSALYFCASSIKDSGNTIYFGEGSWLTVV.

This chain links TRBV6-6 with TRBJ2-3; 9 bases map to TRBD1. Losses at the gene ends were 7 bases for V and 5 bases for J; bases not matched to a gene: 7. The length of the CDR3 is 14 residues. Germline V lookup: CDR1 MNHNY, CDR2 SVGAGI (reference sequence). CDR3 DNA sequence: TGTGCCAGCATGACAGGGGGGATTAGAGATACGCAGTATTTT. This translates into CASMTGGIRDTQYF.